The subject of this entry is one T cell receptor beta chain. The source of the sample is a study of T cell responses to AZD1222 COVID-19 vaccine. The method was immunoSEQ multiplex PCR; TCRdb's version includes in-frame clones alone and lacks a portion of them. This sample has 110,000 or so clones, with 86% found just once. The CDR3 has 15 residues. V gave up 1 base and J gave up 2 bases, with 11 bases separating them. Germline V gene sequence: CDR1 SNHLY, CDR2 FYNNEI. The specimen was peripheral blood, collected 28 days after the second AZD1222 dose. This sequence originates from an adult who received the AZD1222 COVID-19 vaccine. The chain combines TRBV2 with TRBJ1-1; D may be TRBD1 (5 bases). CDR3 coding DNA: TGTGCCAGCAGTGAAGGGGCAGGGCTCAACACTGAAGCTTTCTTT. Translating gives CASSEGAGLNTEAFF. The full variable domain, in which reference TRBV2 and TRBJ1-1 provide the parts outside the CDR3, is EPEVTQTPSHQVTQMGQEVILRCVPISNHLYFYWYRQILGQKVEFLVSFYNNEISEKSEIFDDQFSVERPDGSNFTLKIRSTKLEDSAMYFCASSEGAGLNTEAFFGQGTRLTVV.